This T cell receptor (beta chain) came from a study of shared clonotypes between healthy human individuals. Broader study findings: Generally, naive subsets (rather than memory subsets) showed larger estimated richness.

Produced via immunoSEQ multiplex PCR; TCRdb's table is partial and in-frame only. Among around 2.5 million clones listed, over 85% were seen once. After removal of 1 base from V and 3 bases from J, the junction contained 4 bases not matched to a gene. The length of the CDR3 is 16 residues. The germline gives CDR1 SGHAT, CDR2 FQNNGV. Comments on this clone: Its specificity is unknown.

The TCR was taken from a man aged 18 to 30 in good health. Some clones in this sample may be carry-over from other donors' samples. Sequences were obtained from naive CD4+ T cells from PBMCs. The subset was: CD45RA+ positively selected. The chain carries TRBV11-2 and TRBJ2-2; 8 positions match TRBD1. The CDR3 DNA sequence: TGTGCCAGCAGCTTAGGCCAGGGGGCCTACACCGGGGAGCTGTTTTTT. It yields the protein CASSLGQGAYTGELFF.